These T cell receptor beta chains were read from a single sample in a study of blood T cell repertoires in COVID-19. Repertoires were generated with immunoSEQ multiplex PCR, while TCRdb's copy carries only in-frame clones and drops some. Here the sample spans about 180,000 clones, 86% being singletons. The sample comprised peripheral blood. The receptors were sampled from a middle-aged man with active or convalescent COVID-19. Each CDR3 is given with its conserved first and last residue. The D gene is left open where the match is weak. Part of the rows lack a size; the others show once, few, many or a class for expanded clones.

V: TRBV6-5; size: once; J: TRBJ1-1; D: TRBD1; length: 15; DNA: TGTGCCAGCAGTTACTCGAGACAGGGAAACACTGAAGCTTTCTTT; CDR3: CASSYSRQGNTEAFF
V: TRBV4-3; size: .; J: TRBJ1-1; D: TRBD1; length: 15; DNA: TGCGCCAGCAGCCAAAACAGGGGGTCGAGCACTGAAGCTTTCTTT; CDR3: CASSQNRGSSTEAFF
V: TRBV5-6; size: .; J: TRBJ2-1; D: .; length: 12; DNA: TGTGCCAGCAGCCGTAGACTTAATGAGCAGTTCTTC; CDR3: CASSRRLNEQFF
V: TRBV9; size: few; J: TRBJ2-7; D: TRBD1; length: 13; DNA: TGTGCCAGCAGCGTAGGGGACAGTTGGGAGCAGTACTTC; CDR3: CASSVGDSWEQYF
V: TRBV7-3; size: .; J: TRBJ1-6; D: .; length: 14; DNA: TGTGCCAGCAGTGTCGGCGGGGAAGATTCACCCCTCCACTTT; CDR3: CASSVGGEDSPLHF
V: TRBV5-4; size: .; J: TRBJ1-1; D: .; length: 15; DNA: TGTGCCAGCAGCTTAAATCTGGGGCCGAACACTGAAGCTTTCTTT; CDR3: CASSLNLGPNTEAFF
V: TRBV7-2; size: .; J: TRBJ2-7; D: TRBD1; length: 15; DNA: TGTGCCAGCAGCTTTTCAGGGACAGCGCCAGGGGAGCAGTACTTC; CDR3: CASSFSGTAPGEQYF
V: TRBV9; size: .; J: TRBJ1-2; D: .; length: 14; DNA: TGTGCCAGCAGCGTAGGGAGGGTAGGCTATGGCTACACCTTC; CDR3: CASSVGRVGYGYTF
V: TRBV4-3; size: .; J: TRBJ2-3; D: TRBD2; length: 20; DNA: TGCGCCAGCAGCCAAGGCCCCCCCTCGACTAGCGGGAGGGTTACAGATACGCAGTATTTT; CDR3: CASSQGPPSTSGRVTDTQYF
V: TRBV14; size: .; J: TRBJ1-4; D: TRBD1; length: 16; DNA: TGTGCCAGCAGCCAAGAGCCGACAGGGGCCCTTGAAAAACTGTTTTTT; CDR3: CASSQEPTGALEKLFF
V: TRBV10-2; size: .; J: TRBJ2-7; D: .; length: 12; DNA: TGCGCCAGCAGCACTAGCTCCTACGAGCAGTACTTC; CDR3: CASSTSSYEQYF
V: TRBV5-1; size: .; J: TRBJ2-7; D: TRBD1; length: 16; DNA: TGCGCCAGCAGCTTACCTGGGGGACAGGTGTCTAACGAGCAGTACTTC; CDR3: CASSLPGGQVSNEQYF
V: TRBV25-1; size: .; J: TRBJ2-4; D: .; length: 15; DNA: TGTGCCAGCAGTGCGTTTTTACAGCGGGAAAACATTCAGTACTTC; CDR3: CASSAFLQRENIQYF
V: TRBV7-6; size: few; J: TRBJ1-4; D: .; length: 17; DNA: TGTGCCAGCAGCTTAGGTCTTTTTAGGGGAGGTGGTGAAAAACTGTTTTTT; CDR3: CASSLGLFRGGGEKLFF
V: TRBV6-6; size: many; J: TRBJ2-3; D: .; length: 15; DNA: TGTGCCAGCAGTTACCGGAGGGAAAGTACAGATACGCAGTATTTT; CDR3: CASSYRRESTDTQYF
V: TRBV5-1; size: .; J: TRBJ2-1; D: TRBD2; length: 16; DNA: TGCGCCAGCAGCTTGTCTAGCGGATCTACCTACAATGAGCAGTTCTTC; CDR3: CASSLSSGSTYNEQFF
V: TRBV9; size: .; J: TRBJ1-1; D: .; length: 15; DNA: TGTGCCAGCAGCGTAGCGGTAAGTGGGAACACTGAAGCTTTCTTT; CDR3: CASSVAVSGNTEAFF
V: TRBV7-2; size: .; J: TRBJ1-1; D: .; length: 14; DNA: TGTGCCAGCAGCTTAGGACTCATGAACACTGAAGCTTTCTTT; CDR3: CASSLGLMNTEAFF
V: TRBV14; size: .; J: TRBJ1-6; D: .; length: 15; DNA: TGTGCCAGCAGCCAAAGACAGGAATGGGGTTCACCCCTCCACTTT; CDR3: CASSQRQEWGSPLHF
V: TRBV28; size: .; J: TRBJ1-5; D: .; length: 13; DNA: TGTGCCACCATCCGTCGGGGGTATCAGCCCCAGCATTTT; CDR3: CATIRRGYQPQHF
V: TRBV25-1; size: .; J: TRBJ1-2; D: .; length: 15; DNA: TGTGCCAGCAGTGAAGATACAGTTCCATATGGAGGCTACACCTTC; CDR3: CASSEDTVPYGGYTF
V: TRBV14; size: .; J: TRBJ1-2; D: TRBD1; length: 14; DNA: TGTGCCAGCAGCCCCAGGGACAGCCGCCCGATCTACACCTTC; CDR3: CASSPRDSRPIYTF
V: TRBV4-3; size: .; J: TRBJ1-5; D: TRBD1; length: 19; DNA: TGCGCCAGCAGCCAAGCCCTTAATGCCGGGACAGGGGGCAATCAGCCCCAGCATTTT; CDR3: CASSQALNAGTGGNQPQHF
V: TRBV4-1; size: .; J: TRBJ2-4; D: TRBD2; length: 19; DNA: TGCGCCAGCAGCCAAGATGGGACTAGCGGGGGAGTAGCCAAAAACATTCAGTACTTC; CDR3: CASSQDGTSGGVAKNIQYF
V: TRBV15; size: .; J: TRBJ1-2; D: TRBD1; length: 16; DNA: TGTGCCACCAGCAGAGATCACCGCCAGGGGGGAGGTGGCTACACCTTC; CDR3: CATSRDHRQGGGGYTF
V: TRBV19; size: .; J: TRBJ1-2; D: TRBD1; length: 14; DNA: TGTGCCAGTAGTGTTCGTCGGACAGGGTCCGGCTACACCTTC; CDR3: CASSVRRTGSGYTF
V: TRBV7-2; size: .; J: TRBJ2-1; D: .; length: 13; DNA: TGTGCCAGCAGCTTAGCCGGTGTAAATGAGCAGTTCTTC; CDR3: CASSLAGVNEQFF
V: TRBV28; size: .; J: TRBJ2-3; D: TRBD2; length: 16; DNA: TGTGCCAGCAGTTCCCCTGGCGGGAGAGTTGGCGATACGCAGTATTTT; CDR3: CASSSPGGRVGDTQYF
V: TRBV6-5; size: .; J: TRBJ2-3; D: .; length: 14; DNA: TGTGCCAGCAGTAAGCACAGGGAGGGGGATACGCAGTATTTT; CDR3: CASSKHREGDTQYF
V: TRBV5-6; size: .; J: TRBJ1-1; D: .; length: 15; DNA: TGTGCCAGCAGCGCGGCAGGACACCACGTATGGGAAGCTTTCTTT; CDR3: CASSAAGHHVWEAFF
V: TRBV7-9; size: .; J: TRBJ2-7; D: TRBD2; length: 17; DNA: TGTGCCAGCAGCTTAGCCCCAGCGGGAGCCCGCCCCAACGAGCAGTACTTC; CDR3: CASSLAPAGARPNEQYF
V: TRBV5-8; size: few; J: TRBJ2-3; D: TRBD1; length: 15; DNA: TGTGCCAGCAGCTTGGCCGGGACAGGCACAGATACGCAGTATTTT; CDR3: CASSLAGTGTDTQYF
V: TRBV5-4; size: .; J: TRBJ1-2; D: .; length: 16; DNA: TGTGCCAGCAGCTTAGAGCCCACGGGAGATCACTATGGCTACACCTTC; CDR3: CASSLEPTGDHYGYTF
V: TRBV19; size: few; J: TRBJ2-7; D: .; length: 16; DNA: TGTGCCAGTAGTAGGGCTGGTTCGCGGGGTACCTACGAGCAGTACTTC; CDR3: CASSRAGSRGTYEQYF
V: TRBV19; size: .; J: TRBJ1-2; D: .; length: 14; DNA: TGTGCCAGTAGTACTGGAGGGGACCTCTATGGCTACACCTTC; CDR3: CASSTGGDLYGYTF
V: TRBV29-1; size: .; J: TRBJ2-5; D: .; length: 13; DNA: TGCAGCGTTGCGACACTCCTAAAAGAGACCCAGTACTTC; CDR3: CSVATLLKETQYF
V: TRBV3-1/TRBV3-2; size: few; J: TRBJ2-4; D: TRBD2; length: 18; DNA: TGTGCCAGCAGTCGGACTAGCGGGGGGGACAGGGCCAAAAACATTCAGTACTTC; CDR3: CASSRTSGGDRAKNIQYF
V: TRBV19; size: once; J: TRBJ1-2; D: .; length: 15; DNA: TGTGCCAGTAGTGATATGCCAGGGGTTTACTATGGCTACACCTTC; CDR3: CASSDMPGVYYGYTF
V: TRBV5-4; size: .; J: TRBJ1-2; D: TRBD1; length: 15; DNA: TGTGCCAGCACCACCAAGGGGGCAGGCATAGATGGCTACACCTTC; CDR3: CASTTKGAGIDGYTF
V: TRBV7-2; size: .; J: TRBJ2-7; D: .; length: 14; DNA: TGTGCCAGCAGCTCCCCGGGGAGATTCGACCAGCAGTACTTC; CDR3: CASSSPGRFDQQYF
V: TRBV2; size: .; J: TRBJ2-3; D: TRBD2; length: 13; DNA: TGTGCCAGCTCTAGCGGGAGAGTCGATACGCAGTATTTT; CDR3: CASSSGRVDTQYF
V: TRBV5-1; size: .; J: TRBJ2-1; D: .; length: 14; DNA: TGCGCCAGCAGCTTGGCCAGGGGTGAGAATGAGCAGTTCTTC; CDR3: CASSLARGENEQFF
V: TRBV12-3/TRBV12-4; size: once; J: TRBJ2-3; D: .; length: 13; DNA: TGTGCCAGCAGTTTACGTTTCGGAGATACGCAGTATTTT; CDR3: CASSLRFGDTQYF
V: TRBV11-2; size: .; J: TRBJ2-7; D: TRBD2; length: 18; DNA: TGTGCCAGCAGCTTAGATAGTCCCGGGACTAGCTTCCCCTACGAGCAGTACTTC; CDR3: CASSLDSPGTSFPYEQYF
V: TRBV9; size: few; J: TRBJ1-5; D: .; length: 13; DNA: TGTGCCAGCAGCGTAGACAATGATCAGCCCCAGCATTTT; CDR3: CASSVDNDQPQHF
V: TRBV20-1; size: .; J: TRBJ1-4; D: .; length: 12; DNA: TGCAGTGCTAGTCCGGAGAATGAAAAACTGTTTTTT; CDR3: CSASPENEKLFF
V: TRBV2; size: few; J: TRBJ2-3; D: TRBD2; length: 19; DNA: TGTGCCAGCAGGGAGACTAGCGGGAGTATCGGGGCACGCACAGATACGCAGTATTTT; CDR3: CASRETSGSIGARTDTQYF
V: TRBV7-6; size: .; J: TRBJ2-7; D: .; length: 17; DNA: TGTGCCAGCAGCCATGGCCGAATCGACTCGATGATCCGCGAGCAGTACTTC; CDR3: CASSHGRIDSMIREQYF
V: TRBV7-9; size: .; J: TRBJ1-3; D: .; length: 15; DNA: TGTGCCAGCAGCTTAAGCGGGGACGCTGGAAACACCATATATTTT; CDR3: CASSLSGDAGNTIYF
V: TRBV21-1; size: once; J: TRBJ1-2; D: .; length: 15; DNA: TGTGCCAGCAGGTCTCACAGGGGACCGTACTATGGCTACACCTTC; CDR3: CASRSHRGPYYGYTF
V: TRBV7-2; size: .; J: TRBJ2-5; D: TRBD2; length: 16; DNA: TGTGCCAGCAGCTATCGACTAGCGGGGGGGCACGTGGCCCAGTACTTC; CDR3: CASSYRLAGGHVAQYF
V: TRBV14; size: .; J: TRBJ2-7; D: .; length: 13; DNA: TGTGCCAGCAGCCAAGGAGGACTCGTCGAGCAGTACTTC; CDR3: CASSQGGLVEQYF
V: TRBV6-6; size: .; J: TRBJ2-7; D: .; length: 14; DNA: TGTGCCAGCAGGGAGGCAGGACAGTCCAACGAGCAGTACTTC; CDR3: CASREAGQSNEQYF
V: TRBV14; size: .; J: TRBJ2-7; D: .; length: 16; DNA: TGTGCCAGCAGTCGCCCCGATACAGGAGCTTCGTACGAGCAGTACTTC; CDR3: CASSRPDTGASYEQYF
V: TRBV7-9; size: once; J: TRBJ2-1; D: .; length: 14; DNA: TGTGCCAGCAGGGTACTTTCCCCTAACAATGAGCAGTTCTTC; CDR3: CASRVLSPNNEQFF